The clone carrying this T cell receptor beta chain was observed a single time. This sample is drawn from a study of blood T cell repertoires in COVID-19. Study-wide context: COVID-19 samples, acute and convalescent, were from the United States, Italy and Spain.

Clones were read by immunoSEQ multiplex PCR, and TCRdb kept only the in-frame ones, dropping some. This sample has roughly 140,000 clones, with approximately 80% found just once. Cohort placement rested on clinical history that participants reported themselves. Source material: PBMCs or T cells enriched from blood (not recorded which). The origin of this receptor is a man in his fifties in a cohort exposed to, infected with or recovered from COVID-19 (not recorded which).

The CDR3 reads CSVEDRGVAGNTIYF. As DNA, the CDR3 is TGCAGCGTTGAAGACAGGGGGGTTGCTGGAAACACCATATATTTT. The chain uses TRBV29-1 and TRBJ1-3; 7 bases map to TRBD1. The CDR3 sequence is 15 residues long. Germline assignment: CDR1 SQVTM and CDR2 ANQGSEA. The J segment lost 2 bases and the V segment lost 0 bases, leaving 4 bases of the junction unmatched.